This TCR beta chain was retrieved from a study of Ad26.COV2.S vaccination and SARS-CoV-2 variants. As for treatment: some 19 received Ad26.COV2.S at low or high dose, single or two shots; about 5 received placebo; per-sample allocation not given. Day 63 after the first vaccine or placebo injection was the time point for sampling. Cohort 1b enrolled adults aged 18-55 years in Boston. Profiled with immunoSEQ multiplex PCR; TCRdb holds only in-frame clones, not every one. There are around 450,000 clones in the sample; roughly 89% occur only once, and over 2.5% lies in the top ten. Study-level results: People who got the vaccine or the placebo had similar non-spike TCR breadth. Spike-specific TCR breadth was greater in vaccine than placebo recipients.

In regard to this clone: What it recognizes is unknown.

The CDR3 is 11 residues long. V lost 5 bases and J 4 bases, leaving 8 bases between the germline ends. The germline V gene encodes CDR1 DFQATT and CDR2 SNEGSKA (reference sequence). This sample comprised peripheral blood, obtained in a trial of Ad26.COV2.S vaccine versus placebo. This TCR derives from a person between 18 and 65 years old who received the Ad26.COV2.S COVID-19 vaccine or a placebo. The J gene is TRBJ1-2, the V gene TRBV20-1; D gene ambiguous. CDR3 sequence (DNA): TGCAGTGCTCCCGACGGCTATGGCTACACCTTC. Amino acids: CSAPDGYGYTF.